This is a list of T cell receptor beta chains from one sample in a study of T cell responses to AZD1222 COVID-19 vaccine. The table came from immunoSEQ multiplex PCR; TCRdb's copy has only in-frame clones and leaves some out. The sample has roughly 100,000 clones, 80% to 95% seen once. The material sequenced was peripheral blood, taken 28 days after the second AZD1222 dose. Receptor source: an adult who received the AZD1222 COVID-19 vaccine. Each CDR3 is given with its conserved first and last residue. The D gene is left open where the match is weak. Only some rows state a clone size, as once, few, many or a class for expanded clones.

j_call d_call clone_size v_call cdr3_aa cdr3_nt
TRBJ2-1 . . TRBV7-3 CASGEQPSYNEQFF TGTGCCAGCGGCGAACAGCCATCCTACAATGAGCAGTTCTTC
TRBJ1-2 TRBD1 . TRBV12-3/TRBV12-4 CASRQQGGYGYTF TGTGCCAGCAGGCAACAGGGGGGCTATGGCTACACCTTC
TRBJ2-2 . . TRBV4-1 CASSHRSGESGELFF TGCGCCAGCAGCCACAGATCAGGGGAATCCGGGGAGCTGTTTTTT
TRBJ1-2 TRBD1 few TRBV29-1 CSVVIRPGQGRPNYGYTF TGCAGCGTTGTGATTCGACCGGGACAGGGGAGGCCTAACTATGGCTACACCTTC
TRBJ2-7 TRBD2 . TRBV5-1 CATSYWASGGPDEQYF TGCGCCACTTCCTATTGGGCTAGCGGGGGGCCGGACGAGCAGTACTTC
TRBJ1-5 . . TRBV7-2 CASSPGTINQPQHF TGTGCCAGCAGCCCAGGGACGATCAATCAGCCCCAGCATTTT
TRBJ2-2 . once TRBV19 CASSHTGDSGELFF TGTGCCAGTAGCCATACAGGGGACTCCGGGGAGCTGTTTTTT
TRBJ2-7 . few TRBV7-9 CATSRGQGQEQYF TGTGCCACCTCCCGGGGCCAGGGGCAGGAGCAGTACTTC
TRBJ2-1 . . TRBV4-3 CASSSEGMTYNEQFF TGCGCCAGCAGTAGTGAAGGGATGACCTACAATGAGCAGTTCTTC
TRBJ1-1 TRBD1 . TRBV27 CASSRTGNEAFF TGTGCCAGCTCCCGGACAGGTAATGAAGCTTTCTTT
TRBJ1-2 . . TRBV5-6 CASSFLGTQGEGGYTF TGTGCCAGCAGCTTTTTAGGGACGCAGGGTGAGGGTGGCTACACCTTC
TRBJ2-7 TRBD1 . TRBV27 CASSYSTGGLYEQYF TGTGCCAGCAGTTACTCGACAGGGGGCCTCTACGAGCAGTACTTC
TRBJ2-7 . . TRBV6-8 CASSYPYYEQYF TGTGCCAGCAGTTACCCTTACTACGAGCAGTACTTC
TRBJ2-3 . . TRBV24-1 CATSDPSTDTQYF TGTGCCACCAGTGATCCCTCGACAGATACGCAGTATTTT
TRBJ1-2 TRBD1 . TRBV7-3 CASSPNTGQGFGGYTF TGTGCCAGCAGTCCGAACACGGGACAGGGGTTCGGTGGCTACACCTTC
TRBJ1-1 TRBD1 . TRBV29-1 CSAAQGATRTEAFF TGCAGCGCCGCCCAGGGGGCAACTCGAACTGAAGCTTTCTTT
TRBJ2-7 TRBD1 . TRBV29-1 CSVYPGTGGHEQYF TGCAGCGTTTATCCCGGGACAGGGGGGCACGAGCAGTACTTC
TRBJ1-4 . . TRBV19 CASSIGGKKLFF TGTGCCAGTAGTATAGGGGGAAAAAAACTGTTTTTT